This TCR beta chain was captured in a study of T cell responses to AZD1222 COVID-19 vaccine. Whole-study results and caveats: Spike was spanned by vaccine-associated CD4 TCRs, with dominance at 160-218 and 743-854. Nearly half of spike-specific TCRs reportedly target unmutated variant regions. Donors, mostly white British, included more females; clonal diversity was possibly underestimated.

The protocol was immunoSEQ multiplex PCR, while the TCRdb copy is restricted to in-frame clones and leaves out a portion. The sample consists of around 150,000 clones, roughly 91% of them appearing once. Pooled in the analysis were second doses at about 4 or about 12 weeks. With regard to this clone: Its target is unknown.

This CDR3 spans 15 amino acids. Germline V gene data show CDR1 as KGHDR and CDR2 as SFDVKD. With 4 bases clipped from V and 5 bases from J, the junction kept 6 bases outside the gene matches. The V call is TRBV24-1, the J call TRBJ2-1; TRBD2 matches at 8 bases. Sequencing was performed on peripheral blood, taken 28 days after the second AZD1222 dose. This clonotype originated in an adult who received the AZD1222 COVID-19 vaccine. DNA of the CDR3: TGTGCCACCAGTGACCCGGGGGGGCGAAACAATGAGCAGTTCTTC. Translating it yields CATSDPGGRNNEQFF.